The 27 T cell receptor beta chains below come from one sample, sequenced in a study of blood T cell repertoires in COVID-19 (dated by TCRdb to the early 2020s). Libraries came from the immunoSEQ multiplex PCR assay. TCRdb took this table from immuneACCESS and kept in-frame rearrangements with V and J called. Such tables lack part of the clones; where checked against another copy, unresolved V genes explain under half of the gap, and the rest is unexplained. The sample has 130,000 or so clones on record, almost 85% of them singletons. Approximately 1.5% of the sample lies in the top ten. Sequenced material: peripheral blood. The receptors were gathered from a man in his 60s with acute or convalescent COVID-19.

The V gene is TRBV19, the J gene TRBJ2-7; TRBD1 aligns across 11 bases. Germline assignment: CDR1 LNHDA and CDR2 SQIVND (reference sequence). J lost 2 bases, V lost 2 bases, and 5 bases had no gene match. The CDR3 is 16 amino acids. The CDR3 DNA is TGTGCCAGTAGTATATCCGGGACAGGGGGTCCCTACGAGCAGTACTTC. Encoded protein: CASSISGTGGPYEQYF.

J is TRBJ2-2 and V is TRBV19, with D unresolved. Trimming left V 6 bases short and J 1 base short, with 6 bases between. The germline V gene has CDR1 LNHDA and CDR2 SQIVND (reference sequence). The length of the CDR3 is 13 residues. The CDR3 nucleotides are TGTGCCAGTAGCCCACAGAACACCGGGGAGCTGTTTTTT. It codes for CASSPQNTGELFF.

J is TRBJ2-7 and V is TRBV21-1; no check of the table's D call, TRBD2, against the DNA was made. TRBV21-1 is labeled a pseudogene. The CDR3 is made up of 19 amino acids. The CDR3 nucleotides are TGTGCCAGCAGCAAATGGGGGTCGATCGTTAGCGGGAGGCGCTACGAGCAGTACTTC. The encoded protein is CASSKWGSIVSGRRYEQYF.

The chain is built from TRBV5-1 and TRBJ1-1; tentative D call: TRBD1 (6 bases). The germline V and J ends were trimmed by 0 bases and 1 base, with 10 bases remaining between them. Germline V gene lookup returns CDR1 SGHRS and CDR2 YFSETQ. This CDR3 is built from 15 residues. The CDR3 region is CASSLAGQPNTEAFF. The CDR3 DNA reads TGCGCCAGCAGCTTGGCCGGACAGCCGAACACTGAAGCTTTCTTT.

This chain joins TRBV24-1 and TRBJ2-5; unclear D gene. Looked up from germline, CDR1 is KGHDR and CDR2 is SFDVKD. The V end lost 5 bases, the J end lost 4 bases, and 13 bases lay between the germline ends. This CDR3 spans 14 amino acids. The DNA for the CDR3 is TGTGCCACCAGTGGCGTAGGAGTAGGAGAGACCCAGTACTTC. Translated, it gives CATSGVGVGETQYF.

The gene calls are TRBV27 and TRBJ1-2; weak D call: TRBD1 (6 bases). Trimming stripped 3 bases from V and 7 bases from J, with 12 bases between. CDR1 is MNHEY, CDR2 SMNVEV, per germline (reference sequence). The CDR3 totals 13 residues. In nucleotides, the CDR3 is TGTGCCAGCAGTTTTTTGTCAGGGGTTGGCTACACCTTC. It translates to CASSFLSGVGYTF.

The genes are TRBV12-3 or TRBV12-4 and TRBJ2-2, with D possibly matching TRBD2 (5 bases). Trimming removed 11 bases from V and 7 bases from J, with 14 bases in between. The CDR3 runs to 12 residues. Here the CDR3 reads CAVPRGHGELFF. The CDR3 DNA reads TGTGCCGTACCTCGGGGTCACGGGGAGCTGTTTTTT.

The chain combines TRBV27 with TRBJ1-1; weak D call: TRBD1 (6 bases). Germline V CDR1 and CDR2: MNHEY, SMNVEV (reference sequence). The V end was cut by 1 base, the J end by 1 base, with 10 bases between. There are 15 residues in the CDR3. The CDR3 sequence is CASSLYRTANTEAFF. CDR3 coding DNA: TGTGCCAGCAGTTTATACAGGACAGCGAACACTGAAGCTTTCTTT.

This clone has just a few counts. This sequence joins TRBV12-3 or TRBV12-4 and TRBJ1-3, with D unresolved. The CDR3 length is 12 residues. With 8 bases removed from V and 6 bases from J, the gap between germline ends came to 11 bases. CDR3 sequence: CASGLPENTIYF. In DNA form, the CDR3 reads TGTGCCAGCGGACTTCCGGAAAACACCATATATTTT.

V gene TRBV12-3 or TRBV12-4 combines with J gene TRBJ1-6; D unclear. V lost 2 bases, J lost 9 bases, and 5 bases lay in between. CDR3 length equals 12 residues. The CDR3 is CASSLSGSPLHF. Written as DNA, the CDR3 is TGTGCCAGCAGTTTAAGCGGTTCACCCCTCCACTTT.

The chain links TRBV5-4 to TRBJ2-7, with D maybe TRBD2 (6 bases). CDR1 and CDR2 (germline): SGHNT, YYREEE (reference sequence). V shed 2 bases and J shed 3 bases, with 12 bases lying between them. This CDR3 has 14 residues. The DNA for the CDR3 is TGTGCCAGCAGCTTCTGGGGCGGGGACTACGAGCAGTACTTC. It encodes CASSFWGGDYEQYF.

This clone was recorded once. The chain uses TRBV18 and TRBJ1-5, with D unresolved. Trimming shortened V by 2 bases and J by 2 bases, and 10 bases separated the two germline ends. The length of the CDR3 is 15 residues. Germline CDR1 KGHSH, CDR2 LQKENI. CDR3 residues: CASSPSKGGNQPQHF. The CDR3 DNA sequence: TGTGCCAGCTCACCAAGCAAGGGAGGCAATCAGCCCCAGCATTTT.

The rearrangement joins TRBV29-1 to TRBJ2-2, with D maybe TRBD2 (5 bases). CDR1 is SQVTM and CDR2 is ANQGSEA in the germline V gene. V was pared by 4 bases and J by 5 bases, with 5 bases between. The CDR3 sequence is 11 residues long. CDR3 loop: CSVAGTGELFF. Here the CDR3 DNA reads TGCAGCGTTGCGGGGACCGGGGAGCTGTTTTTT.

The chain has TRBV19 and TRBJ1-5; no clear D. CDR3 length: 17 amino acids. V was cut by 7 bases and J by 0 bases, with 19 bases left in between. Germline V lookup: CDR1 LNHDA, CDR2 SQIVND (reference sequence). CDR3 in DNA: TGTGCCAGTACCATGGGAGGGTTTGGGGTTAGCAATCAGCCCCAGCATTTT. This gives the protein CASTMGGFGVSNQPQHF.

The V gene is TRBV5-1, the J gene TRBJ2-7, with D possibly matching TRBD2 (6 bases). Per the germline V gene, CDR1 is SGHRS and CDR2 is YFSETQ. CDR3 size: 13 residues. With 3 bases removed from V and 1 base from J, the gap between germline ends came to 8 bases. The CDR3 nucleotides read TGCGCCAGCAGCTCTCGGGGGTCCTACGAGCAGTACTTC. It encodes CASSSRGSYEQYF.

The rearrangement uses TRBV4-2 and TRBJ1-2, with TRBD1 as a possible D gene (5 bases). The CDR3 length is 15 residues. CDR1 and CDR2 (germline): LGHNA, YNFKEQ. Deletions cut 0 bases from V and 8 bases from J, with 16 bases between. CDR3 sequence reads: CASSQDLRGLGGYTF. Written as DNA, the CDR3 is TGTGCCAGCAGCCAAGATCTGAGGGGACTAGGAGGCTACACCTTC.

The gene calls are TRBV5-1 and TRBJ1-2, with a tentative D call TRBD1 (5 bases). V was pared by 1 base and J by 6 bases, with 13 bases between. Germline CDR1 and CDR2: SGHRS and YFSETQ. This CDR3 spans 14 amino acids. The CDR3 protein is CASSLTDNVHGYTF. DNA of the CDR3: TGCGCCAGCAGCTTGACGGACAATGTGCATGGCTACACCTTC.

The CDR3 region has the DNA TGTGCCAGCAGCGTTCCTAGCGGGATCACAGATACGCAGTATTTT. It is translated as CASSVPSGITDTQYF. The chain uses TRBV9 and TRBJ2-3; 9 positions agree with TRBD2. V trimming: 2 bases; J trimming: 2 bases; junction bases outside the gene matches: 3. Germline lookup yields CDR1 SGDLS and CDR2 YYNGEE. CDR3 length equals 15 residues.

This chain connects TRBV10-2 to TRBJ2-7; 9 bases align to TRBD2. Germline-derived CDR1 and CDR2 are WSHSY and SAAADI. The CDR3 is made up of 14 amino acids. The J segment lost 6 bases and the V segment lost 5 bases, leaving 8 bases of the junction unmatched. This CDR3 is CASSFSGSGGEQYF. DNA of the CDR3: TGCGCCAGCAGTTTTAGCGGGAGCGGTGGCGAGCAGTACTTC.

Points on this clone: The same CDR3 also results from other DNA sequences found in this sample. The CDR3 nucleotides are TGCGCCAGCAGCCCCCGGACAGGGGCAAACACTGAAGCTTTCTTT. This translates into CASSPRTGANTEAFF. The V gene is TRBV5-1, the J gene TRBJ1-1; 9 bases are shared with TRBD1. The V segment lost 4 bases and the J segment 2 bases; nucleotides outside the gene matches: 6. Germline values: CDR1 SGHRS, CDR2 YFSETQ. The CDR3 spans 15 residues.

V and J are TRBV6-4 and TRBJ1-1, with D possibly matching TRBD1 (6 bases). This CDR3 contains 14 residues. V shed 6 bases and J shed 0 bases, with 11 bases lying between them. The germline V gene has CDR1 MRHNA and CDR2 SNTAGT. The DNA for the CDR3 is TGTGCCAGCAGGGACAGCTCCATGAACACTGAAGCTTTCTTT. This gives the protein CASRDSSMNTEAFF.

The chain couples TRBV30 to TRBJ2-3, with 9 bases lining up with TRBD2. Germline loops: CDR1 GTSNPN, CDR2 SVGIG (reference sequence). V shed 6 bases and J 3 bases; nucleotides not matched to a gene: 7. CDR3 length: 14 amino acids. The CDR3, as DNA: TGTGCCTGTTGGCTAGCGGGGAGAACAGATACGCAGTATTTT. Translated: CACWLAGRTDTQYF.

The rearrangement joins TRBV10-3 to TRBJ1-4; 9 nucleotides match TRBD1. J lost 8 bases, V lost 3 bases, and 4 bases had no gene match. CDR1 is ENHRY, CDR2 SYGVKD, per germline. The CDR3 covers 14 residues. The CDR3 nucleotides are TGTGCCATCAGTGAAGGGACAGGGAACGAAAAACTGTTTTTT. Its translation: CAISEGTGNEKLFF.

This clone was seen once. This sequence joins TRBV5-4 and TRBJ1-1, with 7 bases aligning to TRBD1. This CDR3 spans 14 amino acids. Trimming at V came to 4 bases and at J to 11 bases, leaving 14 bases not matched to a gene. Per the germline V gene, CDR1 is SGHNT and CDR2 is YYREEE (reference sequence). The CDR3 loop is CASSVHRGGVGAFF. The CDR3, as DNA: TGTGCCAGCAGCGTCCACAGGGGCGGGGTTGGGGCTTTCTTT.

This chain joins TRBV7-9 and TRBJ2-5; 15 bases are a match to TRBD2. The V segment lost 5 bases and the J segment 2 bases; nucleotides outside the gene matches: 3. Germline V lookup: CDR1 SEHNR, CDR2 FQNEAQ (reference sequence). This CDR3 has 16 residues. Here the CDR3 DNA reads TGTGCCAGCAGCACCGGACTAGCGGGAGGGCAAGAGACCCAGTACTTC. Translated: CASSTGLAGGQETQYF.

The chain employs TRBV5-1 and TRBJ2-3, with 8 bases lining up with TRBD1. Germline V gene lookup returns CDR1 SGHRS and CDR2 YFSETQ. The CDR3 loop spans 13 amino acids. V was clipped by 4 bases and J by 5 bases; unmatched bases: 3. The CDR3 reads CASSGDRGDTQYF. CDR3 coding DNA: TGCGCCAGCAGCGGCGACAGGGGAGATACGCAGTATTTT.

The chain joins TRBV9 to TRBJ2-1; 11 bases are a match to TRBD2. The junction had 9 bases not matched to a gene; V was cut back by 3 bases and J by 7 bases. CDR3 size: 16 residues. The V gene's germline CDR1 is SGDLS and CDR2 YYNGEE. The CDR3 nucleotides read TGTGCCAGCAGCGCGCTAGCGGGAGGTGGAGGGAATGAGCAGTTCTTC. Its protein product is CASSALAGGGGNEQFF.